These 13 T cell receptor beta chains were all obtained from the same sample, sequenced in a study of blood T cell repertoires in COVID-19. The assay was immunoSEQ multiplex PCR, and TCRdb's table has in-frame clones only and misses some. Here the sample spans 45,000 to 50,000 clones, 65% to 85% being singletons. The sample comprised peripheral blood. The source is a man aged 80 or over in a cohort sampled during active COVID-19.

There are a few counts of this clone. V usage is TRBV27 and J usage is TRBJ2-1; 8 nucleotides match TRBD2. Germline values: CDR1 MNHEY, CDR2 SMNVEV (reference sequence). This CDR3 contains 15 residues. V shed 6 bases, J shed 4 bases, and the junction held 8 bases outside the gene matches. The CDR3 reads CASSPLSGAYNEQFF. CDR3 bases: TGTGCCAGCAGCCCACTTAGCGGGGCGTACAATGAGCAGTTCTTC.

The genes are TRBV19 and TRBJ1-2, with 7 nucleotides matching TRBD1. Trimming cost V 8 bases and J 3 bases; bases outside gene matches: 6. The CDR3 is made up of 13 amino acids. Germline V gives CDR1 LNHDA, CDR2 SQIVND (reference sequence). CDR3 nucleotides: TGTGCCAGTGGTCGACAGGGTTACTATGGCTACACCTTC. The encoded protein is CASGRQGYYGYTF.

The chain uses TRBV5-1 and TRBJ2-5, with 9 bases identical to TRBD1. V shed 0 bases and J 4 bases; nucleotides not matched to a gene: 7. Per the germline V gene, CDR1 is SGHRS and CDR2 is YFSETQ. This CDR3 has 16 residues. CDR3 sequence reads: CASSLGGQGTAETQYF. The CDR3 nucleotides are TGCGCCAGCAGCTTGGGGGGACAGGGTACAGCAGAGACCCAGTACTTC.

This chain uses TRBV28 with TRBJ1-1; 7 bases line up with TRBD1. Germline V gene lookup returns CDR1 MDHEN and CDR2 SYDVKM. V was pared by 2 bases and J by 1 base, with 4 bases of the junction left unmatched. The CDR3 loop spans 15 amino acids. The CDR3 spells CASSLVGQRNTEAFF. CDR3 in DNA: TGTGCCAGCAGTTTAGTGGGACAGCGGAACACTGAAGCTTTCTTT. Variable domain in full (rest from reference TRBV28 and TRBJ1-1): DVKVTQSSRYLVKRTGEKVFLECVQDMDHENMFWYRQDPGLGLRLIYFSYDVKMKEKGDIPEGYSVSREKKERFSLILESASTNQTSMYLCASSLVGQRNTEAFFGQGTRLTVV.

V and J are TRBV27 and TRBJ1-2, with 9 bases lining up with TRBD1. Germline values: CDR1 MNHEY, CDR2 SMNVEV (reference sequence). The CDR3 sequence is 14 residues long. Trimming removed 5 bases from V and 6 bases from J; junction bases left unmatched: 7. The CDR3 is CASSPRTGENGYTF. The CDR3 DNA is TGTGCCAGCAGTCCCCGGACAGGGGAAAATGGCTACACCTTC.

This clone was recorded only once. J is TRBJ1-2 and V is TRBV5-6, with 10 bases aligning to TRBD1. The germline V gene has CDR1 SGHDT and CDR2 YYEEEE. The CDR3 length is 17 residues. Losses at the gene ends were 4 bases for V and 3 bases for J; bases not matched to a gene: 12. Written as DNA, the CDR3 is TGTGCCAGCAGCGCTCCGGGACAGGGGCAAATACACTATGGCTACACCTTC. Amino acid sequence: CASSAPGQGQIHYGYTF.

The rearrangement uses TRBV7-6 and TRBJ2-7; TRBD2 matches at 13 bases. Per germline, CDR1 SGHVS and CDR2 FNYEAQ. The CDR3 runs 16 residues. Germline trimming cut 1 base from V and 2 bases from J; bases unmatched to any gene: 2. The CDR3 DNA follows: TGTGCCAGCAGCTTAGGGACTAGCGGGGGAACCTACGAGCAGTACTTC. Its protein is CASSLGTSGGTYEQYF.

The chain is built from TRBV27 and TRBJ1-5; TRBD1 agrees at 9 bases. The CDR3 covers 15 residues. The J segment lost 5 bases and the V segment lost 5 bases, leaving 7 bases of the junction unmatched. The V gene's germline CDR1 is MNHEY and CDR2 SMNVEV (reference sequence). The CDR3 nucleotides are TGTGCCAGCAGTGACGGACAGGGGAGGCATCAGCCCCAGCATTTT. Translation: CASSDGQGRHQPQHF.

The J gene is TRBJ1-2, the V gene TRBV19, with D possibly TRBD1 on 5 matching bases. The CDR3 is 16 amino acids. The V and J ends lost 9 bases and 4 bases respectively, with 24 bases between them. Germline V gene sequence: CDR1 LNHDA, CDR2 SQIVND (reference sequence). In nucleotides, the CDR3 is TGTGCCAGCCGGCGGGGCAGACCCTCGAGCACCTATGGCTACACCTTC. Its protein is CASRRGRPSSTYGYTF.

The V call is TRBV27, the J call TRBJ1-1, with TRBD1 matching over 8 bases. V lost 5 bases, J lost 12 bases, and 8 bases stayed unmatched. The length of the CDR3 is 12 residues. Per the germline V gene, CDR1 is MNHEY and CDR2 is SMNVEV (reference sequence). CDR3 residues: CASSHRDRRTFF. The CDR3 bases are TGTGCCAGCAGTCACCGGGACAGGCGAACTTTCTTT.

This clone has a handful of counts. The rearrangement uses TRBV7-2 and TRBJ1-5; D is perhaps TRBD1 (5 bases). Trimming left V 4 bases short and J 0 bases short, with 10 bases between. Germline V CDR1 and CDR2: SGHTA, FQGNSA. The length of the CDR3 is 15 residues. The CDR3 nucleotides read TGTGCCAGCAGCTCAACAGGATCTAGCAATCAGCCCCAGCATTTT. Translation gives CASSSTGSSNQPQHF.

This clone was detected only a few times. The chain recombines TRBV29-1 with TRBJ2-5, with D possibly TRBD2 on 5 matching bases. Germline V gene lookup returns CDR1 SQVTM and CDR2 ANQGSEA. The CDR3 extends over 13 amino acids. The ends were cut back, 2 bases at V and 5 bases at J, with 12 bases in the middle. CDR3 loop: CSVENSRGETQYF. CDR3 DNA: TGCAGCGTTGAAAATTCGCGAGGGGAGACCCAGTACTTC.

The chain uses TRBV7-3 and TRBJ1-4; D call uncertain. The CDR3 covers 16 residues. Per germline, CDR1 SGHTA and CDR2 FQGTGA. V was trimmed by 6 bases and J by 7 bases, leaving 21 bases between them. CDR3: CASRPSFGKVGEKLFF. In nucleotides, the CDR3 is TGTGCCAGCAGACCTTCGTTCGGGAAAGTTGGTGAAAAACTGTTTTTT.